These T cell receptor beta chains were read from a single sample in a study of T-cell reconstitution after alpha-beta-depleted transplantation in children. From the PCR reads, TCRdb called clonotypes with MiXCR, one entry per CDR3 protein. The table has over 550,000 distinct CDR3 sequences, roughly a tenth seen once. This sample comprised PBMCs from the stem cell graft donor, obtained from the stem cell graft. The origin of the receptors is a human donor who donated a stem cell graft to a child with acute myeloid leukemia. Each CDR3 is given without its conserved first and last residue. The D gene is left open where the match is weak. The size of a clone is reported for some rows only, either as once, few or many, or as a class for expanded clones.

clone size	D gene	V gene	J gene	CDR3 protein
few	TRBD1	TRBV6-2/TRBV6-3	TRBJ2-1	ASSYFGTGLF
many	NA	TRBV2	TRBJ2-7	ASSDLRAYEQY
few	TRBD2	TRBV20-1	TRBJ2-3	SASRSSGRADTQY
few	NA	TRBV30	TRBJ1-1	AWSTSPGPKRAF
many	NA	TRBV25-1	TRBJ1-2	ASSGGYGYT
many	NA	TRBV6-2/TRBV6-3	TRBJ2-3	ASSPTGTRDTQY
NA	NA	TRBV18	TRBJ2-1	ASGESSYNEQF
few	NA	TRBV7-2	TRBJ1-5	ASSKGPSFQPQH
NA	TRBD2	TRBV20-1	TRBJ2-7	SARSSGGYEQY
many	TRBD1	TRBV12-3/TRBV12-4	TRBJ2-1	ASSWGQGTDNEQF
few	NA	TRBV6-1	TRBJ2-3	ASSEVHRWASTDTQY
many	TRBD2	TRBV18	TRBJ2-1	ASSLVILAGVRNEQF
few	NA	TRBV28	TRBJ2-1	ASKRTDVYNEQF
few	TRBD1	TRBV5-1	TRBJ2-3	ASSKSPDRVLTDTQY
few	TRBD2	TRBV30	TRBJ2-3	AWSRLAPDTQY
few	TRBD1	TRBV12-3/TRBV12-4	TRBJ2-4	ASSRGQGILDIQY
NA	NA	TRBV6-1	TRBJ1-4	ASSGTGIGKLF
few	TRBD1	TRBV20-1	TRBJ2-2	SAADRARRQNTGELF